Described below is a single T cell receptor beta chain sequence and its context. The clone's antigen remains unknown. No base quality information exists; no much larger clone differs at one position. These data are taken from a study of cytomegalovirus exposure and HLA in healthy donors (dated by TCRdb to about 2017). Regarding the study in general: An earlier analysis of under 600 of the donors reported about 290 Gb of sequence data and some 120 million unique TCR beta sequences from roughly 180 million T cells. Among some 400 genotyped donors of the cohort, an average of about 240,000 unique TCR beta nucleotide sequences was sequenced per donor, of which roughly 17% were non-productive. A later genetic analysis took genome-wide SNP genotypes for about 65% of the 666 donors and used that subset as a discovery cohort. All discovery cohort repertoires had been generated on a single sequencing platform. About five DR-DQ haplotypes were treated as single units for association and clustering because of strong linkage in the cohort. The later analysis used no new phenotypic data to find candidate immune exposures, relying instead on TCR beta sequences and their occurrence across donors. Besides the first cohort of 500 to 700 subjects, a separate validation cohort made up of over a hundred different subjects was used. A later analysis re-examined previously published TCR beta repertoires from around 670 donors and added high-resolution HLA genotyping to investigate patterns of TCR occurrence. Both class I and class II loci were covered by HLA typing, at four-digit resolution. To predict cytomegalovirus infection status, the study brought together high-throughput TCR immunosequencing, statistical association of individual TCRs with disease status, and machine learning. The study aimed to test whether cataloging public T cell receptors could reveal signatures of past pathogen exposure. About 280 gigabases of sequencing data and 70 million to 95 million unique TCR sequences made up an early release that covered around 640 HLA-typed donors. The study used immunosequencing to profile the T cell repertoires of around 600 subjects and linked those repertoires to cytomegalovirus serostatus. Typing coverage varied by locus: roughly 629-640 donors for A, B, C, DRB1 and DQB1; around 560 for DQA1; 606 for DPA1; approximately 450 for DPB1. An earlier analysis of approximately 500 of the donors applied high-throughput TCR beta sequencing to assess whether each TCR beta V gene segment acted as functional or pseudogenic. The genetic ancestry cluster associated with self-reported Caucasian donors included approximately 85% of the roughly 410 genotyped donors. Donor age, sex, ethnicity and CMV serostatus were compiled alongside the repertoire data. Here is what the overall study found, with its caveats: Three of the identified cytomegalovirus-associated TCR beta chains were confirmed in vitro to be specific for cytomegalovirus antigens. Linkage disequilibrium might explain the correlated functional status among segregating V segments, but an unknown experimental factor could not be excluded. In a later analysis, around 17,000 TCR beta sequences were associated with specific HLA alleles at a false discovery rate of 0.05. Because the 87-base-pair reads could not distinguish some IMGT-functional V segments, including TRBV6-2 and TRBV6-3, those segments were excluded. Most TCR sequences were observed very rarely across donors, whereas some public TCRs were present in many individuals. In both the original and validation cohorts, the classifier was reported to diagnose cytomegalovirus status with high specificity and sensitivity. In the study, roughly 160 TCR beta chains were listed as associated with cytomegalovirus. In a later analysis, most CMV-associated TCR beta chains were found to appear HLA-restricted, with HLA associations seemingly driven largely by CMV exposure. When HLA alleles, especially DR and DQ, strongly co-occurred, attributing TCR associations to individual alleles was difficult. Broadly in line with IMGT annotations, most TCR beta V segments showed up in productive rearrangements about 90% or about 30% of the time in an earlier analysis of 587 of the donors. The earlier analysis of fewer than 750 of the donors excluded some 15 rarely observed V segments, including chromosome 9 orphons, because counts were too low. In this cohort, only TCR beta chains were sequenced, and detectable features were limited by the absence of alpha or paired-chain data. The authors suggested that the approach could potentially be extended to other disease states and immunological phenotypes. In a later analysis, several top co-occurrence clusters were reported to appear linked to parvovirus B19, influenza, CMV and Epstein-Barr virus. Sequencing depth was assumed to be roughly uniform across donors in the presence/absence analyses, though that assumption may not hold. A further reported finding was that TCR beta sequences accurately predicted the HLA-A and HLA-B alleles for most subjects in the first cohort. In a later analysis, HLA-associated TCR beta chains were found to be more clonally expanded and to have lower generation probabilities than equally common non-associated chains. In a later analysis, TCR association rates were found to vary across HLA loci, with the most associated TCRs seen for DRB1 alleles and the fewest for HLA-C alleles. Because some donors lacked HLA typing at each locus, the association tests relied only on the typed subset. CMV serostatus was the only immune exposure information available for the cohort. V-gene and J-gene trimming of TCR beta chains was associated with a missense DCLRE1C variant in a later genetic analysis, and the association was replicated in an independent cohort. Compared with the approximately 670-donor mean, donors in an Asian-associated ancestry cluster had fewer N-insertions in productive TCRs, according to a later genetic analysis. The sequencing pipeline was judged likely to have produced a cluster of highly shared sequence variants as a technical artifact.

The CDR3 measures 16 amino acids from cysteine to phenylalanine. Kept here is only the CDR3 DNA, which spans 48 bases and is read in frame from base 1. The V end gives up 6 bases and the J end 4 bases, leaving 9 bases in the junction not matched to a gene. In the germline V gene (reference sequence), CDR1 corresponds to MNHNY and CDR2 to SVGAGI. The cohort consisted of 650 to 700 healthy bone marrow donors. At the time of sampling, every cohort member was nominally healthy, though immune exposures that went unrecorded were likely present. The donor tested CMV seronegative and was one of the 352 seronegative cohort members. A peripheral blood sample was provided by each donor, and peripheral blood mononuclear cells were used for TCR beta sequencing. The Qiagen DNeasy Blood Extraction Kit was used to extract genomic DNA from the blood cell samples. Library construction relied on the immunoSEQ multiplex PCR assay. The multiplex PCR relied on a mix of 60 forward primers for TCR Vbeta segments and 13 reverse primers for TCR Jbeta segments. Amplification of the CDR3 region of rearranged TCR beta genes was performed with a multiplex PCR assay on genomic DNA. Amplified TCR beta libraries were sequenced as 87-base-pair reads on the Illumina HiSeq System. Per the original workflow: A later analysis counted some 74 million unique TCR beta chains across the 600 to 850 repertoires, and some 11 million of these chains were shared by at least two donors. Raw reads were error-corrected and collapsed into unique sequences by a nearest-neighbor algorithm in which closely related sequences were merged to remove PCR and sequencing errors. V, D and J gene segments were assigned by aligning CDR3 sequences to IMGT reference sequences. For a sequence to be retained, a match of at least six nucleotides was required to both a V gene segment and a J gene segment. A rearrangement counted as productive if the CDR3 had no stop codons and remained in frame with V and J, and every other rearrangement counted as non-productive. Following IMGT convention, CDR3 was defined as the stretch from the second conserved V-encoded cysteine to the conserved J-encoded phenylalanine. The earlier analysis of a few hundred of the donors excluded any sequence lacking an unambiguous match to a single V gene segment. An earlier analysis of roughly 590 of the donors called V segments functional above 56.7% productive rearrangements and segregating when the between-donor standard deviation exceeded 5%. To diagnose cytomegalovirus status from the catalog of TCR beta chain sequences, a statistical classification framework was built. In a later analysis, V and J genes were assigned by comparing TCR nucleotide sequences against IMGT/GENE-DB human TR gene sequences. A later analysis assigned CDR3 sequences and most-parsimonious VDJ recombination scenarios with the TCRdist pipeline. In a later analysis, each TCR beta chain was defined by its CDR3 amino acid sequence together with its V-gene family, and reads without a unique V-gene family were excluded. In a later analysis, 450 to 600 highly shared, low-generation-probability nucleotide sequences were removed to address suspected cross-contamination and a sequencing artifact. For each public chain, a later analysis derived a clonal expansion index from normalized ranks of inferred template counts within each repertoire. Generation probabilities in a later analysis came from a VDJ recombination model fitted to out-of-frame rearrangements, and those results were checked against IGoR. In a later analysis, TCR-TCR, TCR-HLA and TCR-CMV co-occurrence was scored with hypergeometric tests, and a repertoire-size bias correction was applied to TCR pairs. In a later analysis, false discovery rates were estimated by permuting HLA or CMV assignments 20 times. A later analysis grouped co-occurring TCRs with DBSCAN, adding TCRdist sequence similarity when clustering within HLA-allele-positive subsets. Repertoires with fewer than 30,000 or more than 120,000 public chains were left out of co-occurrence clustering, as were four to six repertoires with anomalous nucleotide sharing. Held by TCRdb, this immuneACCESS table contains in-frame sequences only and omits some clones. Under half of the omission traces to an unresolved V gene where checked; the cause of the rest is unknown. That table supplies the V and J calls and clone size; D and trimming were determined from the DNA. This sample holds about 160,000 clones; 79% were observed only once. The ten most abundant clones make up about 2% of the sample.

The V and J genes are TRBV6-6 and TRBJ2-1; TRBD2 fits 10 bases in the junction. Material: PBMCs. The receptor was isolated from a man between 35 and 55 years old in good health and CMV-seronegative. The sequenced DNA is TGTGCCAGCAGGCTAGCGGGAGCCAATCGGTACAATGAGCAGTTCTTC. Its translation is CASRLAGANRYNEQFF.